Each of the 10 T cell receptor beta chains below was sequenced from the same sample in a study of blood T cell repertoires in COVID-19. Here immunoSEQ multiplex PCR was the method, and the copy in TCRdb shows in-frame clones only, minus some. The sample records some 360,000 clones, roughly 86% being singletons. Sequenced: peripheral blood. The receptors derive from a woman aged 55-69 years with COVID-19, enrolled during active disease.

The genes are TRBV11-3 and TRBJ2-1, with 13 nucleotides matching TRBD2. From germline, CDR1 is SGHNT and CDR2 YENEEA. Trimming removed 4 bases from V and 10 bases from J; junction bases left unmatched: 4. The CDR3 covers 14 residues. DNA of the CDR3: TGTGCCAGCAGCTCGGGACTAGCGGGGAGGGAGCAGTTCTTC. It yields the protein CASSSGLAGREQFF.

The chain joins TRBV11-2 to TRBJ2-1; 10 bases are a match to TRBD1. This CDR3 is built from 14 residues. The junction had 6 bases not matched to a gene; V was cut back by 5 bases and J by 8 bases. Germline lookup yields CDR1 SGHAT and CDR2 FQNNGV. This CDR3 is CASSRDRGSDEQFF. The CDR3 DNA sequence: TGTGCCAGCAGCCGGGACAGGGGTAGCGATGAGCAGTTCTTC.

The chain has TRBV5-1 and TRBJ1-2; unclear D gene. Germline assignment: CDR1 SGHRS and CDR2 YFSETQ. V was trimmed by 0 bases and J by 8 bases, leaving 8 bases between them. The CDR3 is 12 amino acids. CDR3 amino acids: CASSLESRGYTF. The DNA for the CDR3 is TGCGCCAGCAGCTTGGAATCGCGAGGCTACACCTTC. The whole variable domain, remainder taken from reference TRBV5-1 and TRBJ1-2, is KAGVTQTPRYLIKTRGQQVTLSCSPISGHRSVSWYQQTPGQGLQFLFEYFSETQRNKGNFPGRFSGRQFSNSRSEMNVSTLELGDSALYLCASSLESRGYTFGSGTRLTVV.

The chain uses TRBV12-5 and TRBJ1-6, with 7 bases aligning to TRBD1. The ends lost 5 bases at V and 10 bases at J; junction bases unmatched: 11. In germline, CDR1 is LGHNT, CDR2 FRNRAP. The CDR3 spans 15 residues. The CDR3 region is CASGPGPGGRSPLHF. Here the CDR3 DNA reads TGTGCTAGTGGTCCTGGGCCAGGGGGTCGGTCACCCCTCCACTTT.

A few counts support this clone. The chain carries TRBV7-8 and TRBJ1-5; 7 bases agree with TRBD1. The V gene's germline CDR1 is SGHVS and CDR2 FQNEAQ. Trimming took 3 bases from V and 9 from J; bases not matched to a gene: 5. The CDR3 loop spans 13 amino acids. CDR3 nucleotides: TGTGCCAGCAGCTTGATGACAGGGTCGCCCCAGCATTTT. Amino acid sequence: CASSLMTGSPQHF.

The V gene is TRBV6-5, the J gene TRBJ1-2, with TRBD1 matching 7 bases. V gave up 8 bases and J gave up 8 bases; unmatched junction bases: 14. The CDR3 spans 14 residues. The germline V gene has CDR1 MNHEY and CDR2 SVGAGI. The CDR3 spells CASGSTGSSGGYTF. The DNA of the CDR3 is TGTGCCAGCGGATCGACAGGGTCGTCTGGAGGCTACACCTTC.

This chain links TRBV24-1 with TRBJ2-3; D possibly corresponds to TRBD1 (5 bases). Germline V gene sequence: CDR1 KGHDR, CDR2 SFDVKD. CDR3 length: 14 amino acids. V was shortened by 5 bases and J by 0 bases, with 8 bases between the two germline ends. CDR3 nucleotide sequence: TGTGCCACCAGTGGCGACAGTAGCACAGATACGCAGTATTTT. It yields the protein CATSGDSSTDTQYF.

The chain combines TRBV24-1 with TRBJ2-1, with a possible D match to TRBD1 (6 bases). V shed 3 bases and J shed 8 bases, with 10 bases lying between them. In germline, CDR1 is KGHDR, CDR2 SFDVKD. This CDR3 has 13 residues. This CDR3 is CATSDGGNDEQFF. DNA for the CDR3: TGTGCCACCAGTGATGGGGGCAACGATGAGCAGTTCTTC.

The chain employs TRBV19 and TRBJ1-3; no clear D. This CDR3 is built from 15 residues. The germline V gene encodes CDR1 LNHDA and CDR2 SQIVND (reference sequence). Trimming pared 3 bases from V and 0 bases from J, leaving 9 bases between. CDR3 coding DNA: TGTGCCAGTAGTATCTCGGGGAACTCTGGAAACACCATATATTTT. It yields the protein CASSISGNSGNTIYF.

This chain uses TRBV7-8 with TRBJ2-3; 9 bases fit TRBD2. V shed 1 base, J shed 0 bases, and the junction held 14 bases outside the gene matches. In germline, CDR1 is SGHVS, CDR2 FQNEAQ. The CDR3 totals 20 residues. The CDR3 reads CASSLDVAGGLITSTDTQYF. The CDR3 DNA reads as TGTGCCAGCAGCTTAGATGTCGCGGGGGGGCTGATCACTAGCACAGATACGCAGTATTTT.